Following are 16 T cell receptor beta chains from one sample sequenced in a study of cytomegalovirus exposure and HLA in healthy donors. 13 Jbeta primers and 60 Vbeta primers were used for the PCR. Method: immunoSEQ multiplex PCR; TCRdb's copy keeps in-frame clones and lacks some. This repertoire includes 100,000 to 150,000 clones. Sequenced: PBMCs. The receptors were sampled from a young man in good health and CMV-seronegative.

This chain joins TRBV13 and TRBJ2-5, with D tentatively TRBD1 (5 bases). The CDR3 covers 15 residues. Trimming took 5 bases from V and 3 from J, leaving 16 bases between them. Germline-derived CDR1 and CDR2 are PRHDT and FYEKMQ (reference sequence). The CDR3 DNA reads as TGTGCCAGCAGCCCGGAGACAGTAAACAAAGAGACCCAGTACTTC. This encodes CASSPETVNKETQYF.

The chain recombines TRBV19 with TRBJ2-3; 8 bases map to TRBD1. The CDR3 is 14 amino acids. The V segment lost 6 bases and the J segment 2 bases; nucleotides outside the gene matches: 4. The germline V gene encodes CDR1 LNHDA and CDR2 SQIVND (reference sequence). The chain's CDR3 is CASRDRGATDTQYF. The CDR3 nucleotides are TGTGCCAGTAGAGACAGGGGCGCCACAGATACGCAGTATTTT.

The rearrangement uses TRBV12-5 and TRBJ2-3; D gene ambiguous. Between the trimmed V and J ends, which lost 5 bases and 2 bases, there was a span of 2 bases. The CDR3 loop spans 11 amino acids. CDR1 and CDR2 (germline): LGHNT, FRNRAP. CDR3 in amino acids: CASGHTDTQYF. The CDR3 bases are TGTGCTAGTGGTCACACAGATACGCAGTATTTT.

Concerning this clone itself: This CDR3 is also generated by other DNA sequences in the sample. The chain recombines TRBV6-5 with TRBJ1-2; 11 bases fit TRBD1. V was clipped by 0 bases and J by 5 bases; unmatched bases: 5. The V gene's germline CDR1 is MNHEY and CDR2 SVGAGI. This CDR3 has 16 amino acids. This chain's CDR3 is CASSYSRTGGGYGYTF. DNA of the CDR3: TGTGCCAGCAGTTACTCCCGGACAGGGGGCGGATATGGCTACACCTTC.

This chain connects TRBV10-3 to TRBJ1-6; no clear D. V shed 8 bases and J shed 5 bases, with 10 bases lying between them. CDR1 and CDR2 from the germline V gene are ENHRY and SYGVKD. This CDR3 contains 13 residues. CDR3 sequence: CAIRYGDNSPLHF. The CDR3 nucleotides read TGTGCCATCCGGTACGGGGATAATTCACCCCTCCACTTT.

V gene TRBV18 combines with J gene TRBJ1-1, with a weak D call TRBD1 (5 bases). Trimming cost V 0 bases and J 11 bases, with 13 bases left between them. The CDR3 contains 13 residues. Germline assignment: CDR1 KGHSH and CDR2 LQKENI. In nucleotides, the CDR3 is TGTGCCAGCTCACCACCGTTGGGGGGGGTGGCTTTCTTT. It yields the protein CASSPPLGGVAFF.

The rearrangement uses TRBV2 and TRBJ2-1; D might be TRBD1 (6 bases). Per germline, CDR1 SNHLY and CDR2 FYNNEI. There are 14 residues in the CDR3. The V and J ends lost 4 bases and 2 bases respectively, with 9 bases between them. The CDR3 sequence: CASSGRGAYNEQFF. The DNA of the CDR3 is TGTGCCAGCAGTGGCAGGGGTGCCTACAATGAGCAGTTCTTC.

The CDR3 region has the DNA TGTGCCAGCTTACGGGACTCAAATCAGCCCCAGCATTTT. Its translation: CASLRDSNQPQHF. The J gene is TRBJ1-5, the V gene TRBV28, with a possible D match to TRBD1 (5 bases). This CDR3 has 13 amino acids. Germline V gene sequence: CDR1 MDHEN, CDR2 SYDVKM. The V end lost 8 bases, the J end lost 4 bases, and 12 bases lay between the germline ends.

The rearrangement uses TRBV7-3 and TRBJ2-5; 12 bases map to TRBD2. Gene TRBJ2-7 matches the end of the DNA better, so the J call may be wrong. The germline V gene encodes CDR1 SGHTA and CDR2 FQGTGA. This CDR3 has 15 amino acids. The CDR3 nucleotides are TGTGCCAGCAGCTTACTAGCGGGGGGGCGATACGAGCAGTACTTC. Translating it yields CASSLLAGGRYEQYF.

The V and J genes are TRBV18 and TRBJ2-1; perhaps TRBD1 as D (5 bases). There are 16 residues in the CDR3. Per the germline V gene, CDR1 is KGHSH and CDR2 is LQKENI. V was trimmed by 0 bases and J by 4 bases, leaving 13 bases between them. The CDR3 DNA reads TGTGCCAGCTCACCACCGGGTGGGGCCGGATACAATGAGCAGTTCTTC. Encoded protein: CASSPPGGAGYNEQFF.

The chain's CDR3 is CASGGKPNTEAFF. CDR3 sequence (DNA): TGTGCCAGCGGAGGCAAGCCGAACACTGAAGCTTTCTTT. The rearrangement links TRBV6-1 to TRBJ1-1; no clear D gene. The V gene lost 8 bases and the J gene lost 1 base, with 11 bases spanning the gap. Germline loops: CDR1 MNHNS, CDR2 SASEGT. CDR3 length: 13 amino acids.

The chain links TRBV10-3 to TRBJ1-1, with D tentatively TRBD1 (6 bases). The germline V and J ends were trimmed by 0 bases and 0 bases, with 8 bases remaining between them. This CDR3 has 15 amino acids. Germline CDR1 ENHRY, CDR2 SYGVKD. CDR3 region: CAISESGALNTEAFF. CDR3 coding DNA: TGTGCCATCAGTGAGTCGGGGGCTCTGAACACTGAAGCTTTCTTT.

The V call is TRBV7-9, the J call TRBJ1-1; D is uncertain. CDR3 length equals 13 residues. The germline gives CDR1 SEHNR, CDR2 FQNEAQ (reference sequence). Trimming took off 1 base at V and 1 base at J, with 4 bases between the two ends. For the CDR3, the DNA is TGTGCCAGCAGCTTAGGGCAGAACACTGAAGCTTTCTTT. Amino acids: CASSLGQNTEAFF.

The CDR3 DNA reads as TGTGCCAGCAGGAGGGTTAGCCATTTTGTTTTCTTT. Encoded protein: CASRRVSHFVFF. This chain uses TRBV6-1 with TRBJ1-1; no clear D gene. The germline V gene has CDR1 MNHNS and CDR2 SASEGT. The CDR3 covers 12 residues. Between the trimmed V and J ends, which lost 6 bases and 13 bases, there was a span of 18 bases.

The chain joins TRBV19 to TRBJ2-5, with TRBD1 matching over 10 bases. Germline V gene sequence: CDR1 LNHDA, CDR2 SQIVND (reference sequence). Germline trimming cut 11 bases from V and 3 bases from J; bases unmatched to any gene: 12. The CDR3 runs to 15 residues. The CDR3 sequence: CASRTGGNFEETQYF. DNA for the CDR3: TGTGCCTCACGGACAGGGGGGAATTTTGAAGAGACCCAGTACTTC.

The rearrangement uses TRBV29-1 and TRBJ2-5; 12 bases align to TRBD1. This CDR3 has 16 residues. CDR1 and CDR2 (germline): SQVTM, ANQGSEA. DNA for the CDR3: TGCAGTCGGGGGTCGGGCGGGACAGGGGGCGTAGAGACCCAGTACTTC. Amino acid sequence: CSRGSGGTGGVETQYF.